This TCR beta chain originates from a study of blood T cell repertoires in COVID-19. With 2 bases clipped from V and 1 base from J, the junction kept 5 bases outside the gene matches. Germline values: CDR1 MNHNS, CDR2 SASEGT. This CDR3 region has 16 residues. Generated by immunoSEQ multiplex PCR, the TCRdb table keeps only in-frame clones and is missing some. Altogether some 150,000 clones are present, around 82% being singletons, with the ten largest covering approximately 3.9%. The V and J genes are TRBV6-1 and TRBJ2-7; 10 bases line up with TRBD1. Input material: peripheral blood. The clonotype was recovered from a woman aged 55 to 70 with acute or convalescent COVID-19. The chain's CDR3 is CASSELWTGGSYEQYF. The CDR3 bases are TGTGCCAGCAGTGAACTATGGACAGGGGGATCCTACGAGCAGTACTTC.